This TCR beta chain was sequenced in a study of blood T cell repertoires in COVID-19 (dated by TCRdb to the early 2020s). Looking at the study overall: Samples from collaborators originated in the United States, Italy and Spain and spanned both the acute and convalescent phases of COVID-19. The material from the prospective study consisted of cDNA or gDNA derived from T cells, B-cell-depleted T cells, or PBMCs. The dataset comprised deeply sampled blood TCRbeta repertoires from subjects exposed to, actively infected with, or recovered from COVID-19. The repertoires were released in a freely available public database meant as a resource for research on the immune response to SARS-CoV-2. Samples came from the ongoing ImmuneRACE study (first 160 participants) plus 1,254 subjects from 6 global collaborators. A de-identified subject ID, COVID-19 status, age in years and sex were almost always included in the sample metadata. HLA class I and class II types, where available, came from metadata supplied by the sample provider rather than from assay-based typing. What the authors observed across the whole study: How much clinical and demographic metadata was included differed by source and by participant, and the metadata was provided uncurated.

This clone occurred many times. No cognate antigen has been identified for it. No much larger clone exists at a distance of one base, and base qualities are not known. TCRbeta CDR3 regions were amplified from genomic DNA using the immunoSEQ Assay, a bias-controlled multiplex PCR. From the authors' description of their analysis: Within the assay, amplification of reference gene primers was used to estimate how many nucleated cells each sample contained. To quantify the absolute abundance of each unique TCRbeta CDR3 rearrangement, sequence reads were collapsed and filtered. Productive Simpson clonality was computed per sample as the square root of Simpson's diversity index over productive rearrangements. The clones in this table, taken by TCRdb from immuneACCESS, are in-frame only. Not every clone is retained; where verified, under half of the shortfall comes from an unresolved V gene, and the cause of the rest is unknown. V and J calls and clone size follow that table, whereas D and trimming were derived from the DNA. The sample table records approximately 200,000 clones; approximately 80% of these occur just once. Of the sample, over 7% falls within the top ten clones.

Participants in the prospective study were enrolled through a virtual design, were aged roughly 18 to 100 years, and lived in roughly 25 United States geographic areas. In the prospective study, cohorts were assigned on the basis of participant-reported clinical history obtained from a screening survey and a study questionnaire. In the prospective study, whole blood, serum and a nasopharyngeal or oropharyngeal swab were collected from each participant by mobile phlebotomists. Prospective study participants could optionally give additional blood draws and questionnaires over an approximately two-month period. Blood samples from the prospective study were shipped frozen or at room temperature prior to DNA extraction. The CDR3 sequence holds 15 residues, the cysteine and phenylalanine included. Only the CDR3 region is kept as DNA, spanning 45 bases read in frame from base 1. The germline V gene encodes CDR1 SGHDN and CDR2 FVKESK. Between the V and J ends, shortened by 2 bases and 5 bases respectively, the junction contains 10 bases.

The chain was built from TRBV14 and TRBJ1-6, with no D gene named confidently. This sequence was found in a woman between 40 and 50 years old with acute COVID-19. The source material was PBMCs or T cells enriched from blood (not recorded which). Here the CDR3 is given as CASSQTFPHNSPLHF. The DNA is as follows: TGTGCCAGCAGCCAAACATTCCCTCATAATTCACCCCTCCACTTT. Reference TRBV14 and TRBJ1-6 proteins supply the regions before and after the CDR3; the full variable domain is: EAGVTQFPSHSVIEKGQTVTLRCDPISGHDNLYWYRRVMGKEIKFLLHFVKESKQDESGMPNNRFLAERTGGTYSTLKVQPAELEDSGVYFCASSQTFPHNSPLHFGNGTRLTVT.